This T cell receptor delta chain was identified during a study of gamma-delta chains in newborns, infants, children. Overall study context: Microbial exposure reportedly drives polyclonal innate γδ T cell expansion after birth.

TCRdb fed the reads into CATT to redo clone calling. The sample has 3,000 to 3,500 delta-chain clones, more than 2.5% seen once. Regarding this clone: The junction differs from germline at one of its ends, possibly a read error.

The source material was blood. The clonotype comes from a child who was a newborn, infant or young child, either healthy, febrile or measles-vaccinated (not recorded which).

The CDR3 is CACDTVGLGDTLLHTDRLIF. CDR3 DNA sequence: TGTGCCTGTGACACCGTTGGCCTGGGGGATACGCTTTTGCACACCGATAGACTCATCTTT. The chain employs TRDV2 and TRDJ1, with 12 positions matching TRDD3. The CDR3 is 20 residues long. CDR1 is GEAIGNYY and CDR2 is EKD in the germline V gene.